This T cell receptor beta chain comes out of a study of PD-L1 blockade in urothelial cancer. In the study overall: It was at 3 weeks (second dose) and 6 weeks after treatment start that blood was analyzed.

Time point reported: peripheral blood 6 weeks after treatment start. Using immunoSEQ multiplex PCR, the repertoire was profiled, and TCRdb retains in-frame clones only, with some absent. Of tens of thousands of clones listed, 70% to 90% were seen once; the top ten hold about 2.7%. J was trimmed by 6 bases and V by 4 bases; bases with no gene match: 11. The CDR3 totals 15 residues. CDR1 and CDR2 from the germline V gene are MDHEN and SYDVKM. This chain uses TRBV28 with TRBJ1-1; 7 bases line up with TRBD1. The sequencing here drew on PBMCs, taken around atezolizumab (anti-PD-L1) treatment. The clonotype was recovered from a man between 65 and 85 years old with urothelial cancer. This CDR3 reads CASSYRTGVNAEAFF. The CDR3 DNA follows: TGTGCCAGCAGTTATCGAACAGGGGTTAACGCTGAAGCTTTCTTT.